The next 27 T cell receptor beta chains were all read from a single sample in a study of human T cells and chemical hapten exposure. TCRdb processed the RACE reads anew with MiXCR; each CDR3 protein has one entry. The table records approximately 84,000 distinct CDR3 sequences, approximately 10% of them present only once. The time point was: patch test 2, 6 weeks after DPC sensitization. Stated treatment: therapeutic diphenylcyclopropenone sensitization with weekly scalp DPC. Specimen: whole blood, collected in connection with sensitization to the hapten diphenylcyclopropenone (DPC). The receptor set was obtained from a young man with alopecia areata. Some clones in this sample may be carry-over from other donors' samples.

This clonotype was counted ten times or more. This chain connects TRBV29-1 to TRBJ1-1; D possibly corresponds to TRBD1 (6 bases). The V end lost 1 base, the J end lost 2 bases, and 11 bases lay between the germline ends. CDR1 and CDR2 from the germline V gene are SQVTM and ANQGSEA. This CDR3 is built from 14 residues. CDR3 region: CSVEGTAENTEAFF. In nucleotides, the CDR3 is TGCAGCGTTGAAGGGACAGCAGAAAACACTGAAGCTTTCTTT.

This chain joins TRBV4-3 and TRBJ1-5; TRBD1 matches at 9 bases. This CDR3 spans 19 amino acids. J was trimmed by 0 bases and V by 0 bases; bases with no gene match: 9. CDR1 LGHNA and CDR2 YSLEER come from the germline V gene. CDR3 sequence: CASSQDPIGTGYSNQPQHF. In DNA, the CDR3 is TGCGCCAGCAGCCAAGATCCGATCGGGACAGGGTATAGCAATCAGCCCCAGCATTTT.

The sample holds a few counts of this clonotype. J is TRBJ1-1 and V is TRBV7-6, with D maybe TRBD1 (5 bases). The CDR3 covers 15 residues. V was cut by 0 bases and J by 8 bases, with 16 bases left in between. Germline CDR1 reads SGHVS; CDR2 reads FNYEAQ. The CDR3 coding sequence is TGTGCCAGCAGCTTAGCGGGCTATACGAGGACAGAAGCTTTCTTT. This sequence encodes CASSLAGYTRTEAFF.

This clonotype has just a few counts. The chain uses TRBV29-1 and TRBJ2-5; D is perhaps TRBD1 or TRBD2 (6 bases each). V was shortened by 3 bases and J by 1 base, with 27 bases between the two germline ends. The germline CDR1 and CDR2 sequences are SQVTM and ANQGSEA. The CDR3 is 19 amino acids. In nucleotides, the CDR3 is TGCAGCGTTGAGTTCGCGATCGGGGGCGCCGGGGTAATCCAAGAGACCCAGTACTTC. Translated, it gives CSVEFAIGGAGVIQETQYF.

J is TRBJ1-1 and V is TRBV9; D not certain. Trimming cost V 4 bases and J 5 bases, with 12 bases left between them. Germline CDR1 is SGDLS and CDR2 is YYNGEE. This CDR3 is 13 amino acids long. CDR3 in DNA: TGTGCCAGCAGCAGGGAGACGGGAACTGAAGCTTTCTTT. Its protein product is CASSRETGTEAFF.

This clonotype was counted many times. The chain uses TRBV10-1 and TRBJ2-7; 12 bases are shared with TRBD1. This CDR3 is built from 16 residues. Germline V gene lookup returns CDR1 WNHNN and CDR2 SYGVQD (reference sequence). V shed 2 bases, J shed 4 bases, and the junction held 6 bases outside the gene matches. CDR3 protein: CASSERGTGGFYEQYF. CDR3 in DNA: TGCGCCAGCAGTGAGAGAGGGACAGGGGGCTTTTACGAGCAGTACTTC.

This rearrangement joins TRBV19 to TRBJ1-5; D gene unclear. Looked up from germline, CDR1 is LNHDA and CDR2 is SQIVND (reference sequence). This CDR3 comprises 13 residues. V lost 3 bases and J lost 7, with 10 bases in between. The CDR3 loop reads CASSIQDPQPQHF. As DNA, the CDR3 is TGTGCCAGTAGTATTCAGGACCCCCAGCCCCAGCATTTT.

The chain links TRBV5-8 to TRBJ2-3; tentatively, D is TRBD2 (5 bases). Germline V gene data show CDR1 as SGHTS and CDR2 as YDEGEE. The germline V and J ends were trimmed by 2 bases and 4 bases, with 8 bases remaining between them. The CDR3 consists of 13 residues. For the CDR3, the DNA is TGTGCCAGCAGCTTTTGGGAGCCAGATACGCAGTATTTT. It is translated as CASSFWEPDTQYF.

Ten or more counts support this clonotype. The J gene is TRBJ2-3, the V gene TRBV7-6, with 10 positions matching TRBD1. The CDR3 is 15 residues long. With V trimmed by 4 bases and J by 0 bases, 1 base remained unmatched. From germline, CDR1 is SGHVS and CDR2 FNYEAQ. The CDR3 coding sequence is TGTGCCAGCAGCTGGGACAGGGGTAGCACAGATACGCAGTATTTT. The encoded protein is CASSWDRGSTDTQYF.

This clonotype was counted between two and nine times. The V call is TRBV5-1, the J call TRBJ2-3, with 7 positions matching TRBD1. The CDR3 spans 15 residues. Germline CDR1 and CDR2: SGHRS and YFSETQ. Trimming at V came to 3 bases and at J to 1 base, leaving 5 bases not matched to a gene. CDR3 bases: TGCGCCAGCAGCTCCGGACAGGACCGCACAGATACGCAGTATTTT. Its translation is CASSSGQDRTDTQYF.

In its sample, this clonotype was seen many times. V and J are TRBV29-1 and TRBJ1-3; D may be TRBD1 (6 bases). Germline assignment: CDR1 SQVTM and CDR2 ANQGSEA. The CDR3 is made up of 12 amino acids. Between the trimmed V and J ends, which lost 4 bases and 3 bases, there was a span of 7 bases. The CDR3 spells CSVGTDGNTIYF. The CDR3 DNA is TGCAGCGTTGGGACAGATGGAAACACCATATATTTT.

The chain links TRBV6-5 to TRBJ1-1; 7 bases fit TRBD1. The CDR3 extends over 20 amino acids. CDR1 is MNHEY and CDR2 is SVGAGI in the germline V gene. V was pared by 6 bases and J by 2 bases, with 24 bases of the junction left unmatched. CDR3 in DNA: TGTGCCAGCAGGAAATCCTCGGGAAGGGGGCTGCTCATCCTAAACACTGAAGCTTTCTTT. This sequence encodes CASRKSSGRGLLILNTEAFF.

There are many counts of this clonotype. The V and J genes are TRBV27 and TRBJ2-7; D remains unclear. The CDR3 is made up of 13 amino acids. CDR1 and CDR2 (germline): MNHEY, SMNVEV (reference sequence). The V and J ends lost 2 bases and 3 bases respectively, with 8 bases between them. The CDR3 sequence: CASSLGHLYEQYF. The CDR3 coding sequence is TGTGCCAGCAGTTTAGGGCATCTCTACGAGCAGTACTTC.

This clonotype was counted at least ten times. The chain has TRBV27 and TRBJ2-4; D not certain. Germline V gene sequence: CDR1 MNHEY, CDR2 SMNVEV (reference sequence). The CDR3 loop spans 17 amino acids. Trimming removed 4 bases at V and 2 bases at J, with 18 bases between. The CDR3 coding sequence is TGTGCCAGCAGTTCCTTCATTCTGAGAGACACCAAAAACATTCAGTACTTC. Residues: CASSSFILRDTKNIQYF.

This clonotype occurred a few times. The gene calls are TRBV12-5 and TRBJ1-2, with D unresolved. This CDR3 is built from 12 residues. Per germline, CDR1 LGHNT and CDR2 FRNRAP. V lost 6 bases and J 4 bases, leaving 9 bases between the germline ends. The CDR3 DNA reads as TGTGCTAGTGGAACGGCGCCCTATGGCTACACCTTC. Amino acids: CASGTAPYGYTF.

The CDR3 DNA follows: TGTGCCAGCAGTTTCGGACAGAGTACTGAAGCTTTCTTT. It codes for CASSFGQSTEAFF. The chain combines TRBV6-5 with TRBJ1-1, with a possible D match to TRBD1 (6 bases). CDR1 is MNHEY and CDR2 is SVGAGI in the germline V gene. The CDR3 loop spans 13 amino acids. Trimming removed 4 bases at V and 5 bases at J, with 11 bases between.

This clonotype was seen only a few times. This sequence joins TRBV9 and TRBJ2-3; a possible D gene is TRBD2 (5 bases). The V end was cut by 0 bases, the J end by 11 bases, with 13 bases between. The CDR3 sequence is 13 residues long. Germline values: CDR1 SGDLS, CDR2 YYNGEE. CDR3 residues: CASSVATGMVQYF. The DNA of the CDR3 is TGTGCCAGCAGCGTAGCAACGGGAATGGTGCAGTATTTT.

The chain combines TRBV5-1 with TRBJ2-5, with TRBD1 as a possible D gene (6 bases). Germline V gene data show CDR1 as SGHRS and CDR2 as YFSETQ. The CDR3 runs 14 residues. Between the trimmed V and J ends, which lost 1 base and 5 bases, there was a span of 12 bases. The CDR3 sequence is CASSLNTGSETQYF. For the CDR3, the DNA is TGCGCCAGCAGCTTGAACACAGGGAGCGAGACCCAGTACTTC.

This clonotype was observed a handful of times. For the CDR3, the DNA is TGCAGCGCTAGACTAGCGGGGGGGTTAACTAGCACAGATACGCAGTATTTT. Protein sequence: CSARLAGGLTSTDTQYF. The V gene is TRBV29-1, the J gene TRBJ2-3, with 14 positions matching TRBD2. CDR3 size: 17 residues. The trim removed 7 bases at V and 0 bases at J, leaving 9 bases unmatched. Germline lookup yields CDR1 SQVTM and CDR2 ANQGSEA.

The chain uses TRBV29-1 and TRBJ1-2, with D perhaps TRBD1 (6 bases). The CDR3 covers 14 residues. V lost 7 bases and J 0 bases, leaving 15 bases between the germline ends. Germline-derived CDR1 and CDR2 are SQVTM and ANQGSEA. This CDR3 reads CSAPRDIPNYGYTF. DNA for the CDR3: TGCAGCGCCCCGAGGGACATCCCTAACTATGGCTACACCTTC.

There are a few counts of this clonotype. The CDR3 here is CASSRPFLAGGADTQYF. The DNA for the CDR3 is TGCGCCAGCAGCCGACCCTTTCTAGCGGGGGGGGCAGATACGCAGTATTTT. This rearrangement joins TRBV4-1 to TRBJ2-3; 12 nucleotides agree with TRBD2. Germline assignment: CDR1 MGHRA and CDR2 YSYEKL. The CDR3 loop spans 17 amino acids. V was clipped by 4 bases and J by 4 bases; unmatched bases: 9.

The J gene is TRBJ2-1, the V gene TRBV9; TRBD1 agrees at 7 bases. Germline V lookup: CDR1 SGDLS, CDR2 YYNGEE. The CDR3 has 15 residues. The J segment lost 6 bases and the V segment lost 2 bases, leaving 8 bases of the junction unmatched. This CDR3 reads CASSVKGAEVNEQFF. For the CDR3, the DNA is TGTGCCAGCAGCGTGAAGGGGGCAGAGGTCAATGAGCAGTTCTTC.

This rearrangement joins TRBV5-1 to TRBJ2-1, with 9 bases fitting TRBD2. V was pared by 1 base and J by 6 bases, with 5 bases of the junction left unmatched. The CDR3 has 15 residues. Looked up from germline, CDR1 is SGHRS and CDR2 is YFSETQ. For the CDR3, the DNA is TGCGCCAGCAGCTTGAGGCGGGGGGGCCTCAATGAGCAGTTCTTC. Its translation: CASSLRRGGLNEQFF.

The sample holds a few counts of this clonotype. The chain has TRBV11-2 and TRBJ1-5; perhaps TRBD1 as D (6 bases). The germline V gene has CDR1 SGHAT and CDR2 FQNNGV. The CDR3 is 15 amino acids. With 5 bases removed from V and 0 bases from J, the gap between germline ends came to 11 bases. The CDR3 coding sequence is TGTGCCAGCAGCCTACAGGGATATAGCAATCAGCCCCAGCATTTT. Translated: CASSLQGYSNQPQHF.

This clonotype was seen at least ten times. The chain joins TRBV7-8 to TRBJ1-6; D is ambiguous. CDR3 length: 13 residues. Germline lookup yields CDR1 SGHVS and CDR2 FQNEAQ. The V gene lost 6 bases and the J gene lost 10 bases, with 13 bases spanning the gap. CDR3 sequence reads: CASSGVVESPLHF. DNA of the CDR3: TGTGCCAGCAGTGGGGTGGTGGAGTCACCCCTCCACTTT. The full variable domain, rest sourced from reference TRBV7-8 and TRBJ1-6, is GAGVSQSPRYKVAKRGQDVALRCDPISGHVSLFWYQQALGQGPEFLTYFQNEAQLDKSGLPSDRFFAERPEGSVSTLKIQRTQQEDSAVYLCASSGVVESPLHFGNGTRLTVT.

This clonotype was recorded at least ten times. CDR3 amino acids: CASSSPLPVETQYF. The DNA for the CDR3 is TGTGCCAGCAGTTCACCCCTTCCTGTCGAGACCCAGTACTTC. The chain uses TRBV28 and TRBJ2-5; D call uncertain. CDR3 size: 14 residues. V gave up 4 bases and J gave up 5 bases, with 14 bases separating them. Germline loops: CDR1 MDHEN, CDR2 SYDVKM.

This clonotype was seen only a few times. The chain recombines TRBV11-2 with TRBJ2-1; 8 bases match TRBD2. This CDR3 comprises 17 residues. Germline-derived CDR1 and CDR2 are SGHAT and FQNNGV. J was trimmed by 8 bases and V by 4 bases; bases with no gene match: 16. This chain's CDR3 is CASSSLRKRGPTDEQFF. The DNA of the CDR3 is TGTGCCAGCAGCTCCCTGAGGAAGCGGGGGCCAACTGATGAGCAGTTCTTC.